This T cell receptor (beta chain) was observed in a study of T-cell reconstitution after alpha-beta-depleted transplantation in children. The CDR3 sequence is 9 residues long. The germline V gene encodes CDR1 SNHLY and CDR2 FYNNEI. On this clonotype: At one boundary the junction diverges from the germline segment, which might be a read error.

The TCRbeta library incorporated unique molecular identifiers. TCRdb re-called the PCR reads with MiXCR, one entry per CDR3 protein. The sample comprises nearly 550,000 distinct CDR3 sequences, about 16% of which are singletons, and approximately 3% rests with the top ten. The chain recombines TRBV2 with TRBJ2-3, with a possible D match to TRBD1 (5 bases). The input for sequencing was PBMCs from the stem cell graft donor, taken from the stem cell graft. This TCR was recovered from a human donor who donated a stem cell graft to a child with acute lymphoblastic leukemia. CDR3 residues: CASSRVHHF. In DNA form, the CDR3 reads TGTGCCAGCAGCAGGGTCCACCATTTT.